This T cell receptor (beta chain) is from a study of shared clonotypes between healthy human individuals. V shed 4 bases, J shed 2 bases, and the junction held 17 bases outside the gene matches. The CDR3 has 19 residues. In germline, CDR1 is LGHNT, CDR2 FRNRAP. Libraries were prepared by immunoSEQ multiplex PCR; TCRdb keeps only in-frame clonotypes and omits some of them. This table holds roughly 2.6 million clones, more than 90% found once. Sequencing used naive CD4+ T cells sorted from blood. The subset was: CD45RA+ positively selected. The TCR comes from a young man in good health. V gene TRBV12-5 combines with J gene TRBJ1-5; 7 nucleotides align to TRBD1. The CDR3 bases are TGTGCTAGTGGTTGGACCGGACAGGAGGGGGGGCATGGCAATCAGCCCCAGCATTTT. Encoded protein: CASGWTGQEGGHGNQPQHF.